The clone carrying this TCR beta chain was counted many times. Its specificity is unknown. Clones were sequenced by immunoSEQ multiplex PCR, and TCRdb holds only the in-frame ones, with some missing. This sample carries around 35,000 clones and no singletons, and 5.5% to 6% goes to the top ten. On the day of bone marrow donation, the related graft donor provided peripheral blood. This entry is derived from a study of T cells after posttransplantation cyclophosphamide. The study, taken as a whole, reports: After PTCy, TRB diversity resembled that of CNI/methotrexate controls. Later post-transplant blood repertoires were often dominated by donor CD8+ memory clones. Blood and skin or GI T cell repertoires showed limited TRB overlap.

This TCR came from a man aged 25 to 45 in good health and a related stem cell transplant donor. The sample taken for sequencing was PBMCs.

This chain's CDR3 is CASTDKGEIDEQYF. The CDR3 region has the DNA TGTGCCAGCACCGACAAAGGGGAAATAGACGAGCAGTACTTC. The chain is built from TRBV6-2 or TRBV6-3 and TRBJ2-7; TRBD1 is a possible D gene (5 bases). CDR1 is MNHEY, CDR2 SVGEGT, per germline. The CDR3 covers 14 residues. V was clipped by 7 bases and J by 5 bases, with 18 bases between them.